A single sample is the source of the 30 T cell receptor beta chains below, sequenced in a study of OX40 agonist ivuxolimab in advanced cancers. Produced via immunoSEQ multiplex PCR; TCRdb's table is partial and in-frame only. The table records 62,000 or so clones, 80% to 90% of them present only once. The sample was CD4+ or CD8+ T cells sorted from blood, taken in a trial of the OX40 agonist ivuxolimab. The receptors come from an adult with an advanced solid tumor such as melanoma, head and neck, liver or kidney cancer.

The chain couples TRBV28 to TRBJ2-5; D not resolved. V gave up 3 bases and J gave up 3 bases, with 17 bases separating them. The germline gives CDR1 MDHEN, CDR2 SYDVKM. The CDR3 length is 16 residues. CDR3 nucleotide sequence: TGTGCCAGCAGTTTGTACTCTGGTTCCGCTAAAGAGACCCAGTACTTC. Amino acids: CASSLYSGSAKETQYF.

The chain employs TRBV7-9 and TRBJ1-4; TRBD1 agrees at 7 bases. V was pared by 0 bases and J by 6 bases, with 10 bases of the junction left unmatched. The CDR3 is made up of 17 amino acids. CDR1 is SEHNR and CDR2 is FQNEAQ in the germline V gene (reference sequence). The CDR3 loop is CASSLAAGGRGDEKLFF. In DNA form, the CDR3 reads TGTGCCAGCAGCTTAGCGGCAGGGGGGCGAGGGGATGAAAAACTGTTTTTT.

The V call is TRBV21-1, the J call TRBJ1-1; the table's D gene call, TRBD1, was not cross checked with the DNA. TRBV21-1 is marked as a pseudogene. The length of the CDR3 is 16 residues. CDR3 sequence reads: CASSKGVTGTNTEAFF. Written as DNA, the CDR3 is TGTGCCAGCAGCAAAGGGGTGACAGGGACCAACACTGAAGCTTTCTTT.

This clone came up a few times. The rearrangement joins TRBV20-1 to TRBJ1-1, with D unclear. Trimming left V 6 bases short and J 9 bases short, with 8 bases between. CDR3 length: 9 amino acids. The V gene's germline CDR1 is DFQATT and CDR2 SNEGSKA (reference sequence). CDR3 nucleotide sequence: TGCAGTGCAGGAGGGAAAGCTTTCTTT. It yields the protein CSAGGKAFF.

V gene TRBV30 combines with J gene TRBJ1-6, with 8 positions matching TRBD1. With 1 base clipped from V and 10 bases from J, the junction kept 9 bases outside the gene matches. Germline CDR1 is GTSNPN and CDR2 is SVGIG (reference sequence). The CDR3 totals 15 residues. CDR3 sequence reads: CAWSGHQTGASPLHF. The CDR3 DNA follows: TGTGCCTGGAGTGGACATCAGACAGGGGCCTCACCCCTCCACTTT.

The genes are TRBV9 and TRBJ2-1; TRBD2 matches 10 bases. The CDR3 loop spans 15 amino acids. J lost 8 bases, V lost 0 bases, and 5 bases had no gene match. From germline, CDR1 is SGDLS and CDR2 YYNGEE. The CDR3 sequence: CASSVGPSGSDEQFF. The DNA for the CDR3 is TGTGCCAGCAGCGTAGGCCCTAGCGGGAGCGATGAGCAGTTCTTC.

For the CDR3, the DNA is TGTGCCAGCAGAACCGACAGGGTGGACGGCTACACCTTC. Its protein product is CASRTDRVDGYTF. This chain links TRBV6-6 with TRBJ1-2, with 7 nucleotides matching TRBD1. J lost 8 bases, V lost 6 bases, and 9 bases had no gene match. The CDR3 covers 13 residues. Looked up from germline, CDR1 is MNHNY and CDR2 is SVGAGI (reference sequence).

The table lists this clone with a count of one. The chain employs TRBV4-2 and TRBJ2-2; D is unclear. The CDR3 has 14 residues. In germline, CDR1 is LGHNA, CDR2 YNFKEQ. Trimming pared 4 bases from V and 3 bases from J, leaving 9 bases between. The CDR3 sequence is CASSLARDTGELFF. The CDR3 bases are TGTGCCAGCAGCCTGGCTAGGGACACCGGGGAGCTGTTTTTT.

This clone was detected only once. This chain connects TRBV10-3 to TRBJ2-1; D ambiguous. Deletions cut 2 bases from V and 5 bases from J, with 13 bases between. The CDR3 extends over 15 amino acids. In germline, CDR1 is ENHRY, CDR2 SYGVKD. This CDR3 reads CAISEPPPRDNEQFF. CDR3 DNA: TGTGCCATCAGTGAGCCCCCCCCTAGAGACAATGAGCAGTTCTTC.

The chain recombines TRBV2 with TRBJ2-3; perhaps TRBD1 as D (5 bases). CDR3 size: 13 residues. V lost 7 bases and J lost 0, with 8 bases in between. CDR1 is SNHLY and CDR2 is FYNNEI in the germline V gene. This chain's CDR3 is CASKRGSTDTQYF. CDR3 in DNA: TGTGCCAGCAAAAGGGGTAGCACAGATACGCAGTATTTT.

The rearrangement links TRBV10-3 to TRBJ2-7; TRBD2 agrees at 7 bases. The trim removed 5 bases at V and 9 bases at J, leaving 22 bases unmatched. Germline V gene data show CDR1 as ENHRY and CDR2 as SYGVKD. The CDR3 has 17 residues. DNA for the CDR3: TGTGCCATCAGTACCAACCTACTAGCGACAAGTTTGAGTGGGCAGTACTTC. It is translated as CAISTNLLATSLSGQYF.

This chain uses TRBV6-4 with TRBJ1-1; 7 bases agree with TRBD1. The germline CDR1 and CDR2 sequences are MRHNA and SNTAGT. The length of the CDR3 is 13 residues. Germline trimming cut 6 bases from V and 1 base from J; bases unmatched to any gene: 2. CDR3 protein: CASRQGPNTEAFF. In DNA form, the CDR3 reads TGTGCCAGCAGACAGGGGCCGAACACTGAAGCTTTCTTT.

V gene TRBV7-9 combines with J gene TRBJ1-5; D not certain. Trimming removed 8 bases at V and 3 bases at J, with 11 bases between. The CDR3 is 13 residues long. Germline V lookup: CDR1 SEHNR, CDR2 FQNEAQ (reference sequence). The DNA of the CDR3 is TGTGCCAGCTCTATTGGGAACAATCAGCCCCAGCATTTT. Amino acid sequence: CASSIGNNQPQHF.

This sequence joins TRBV13 and TRBJ2-7; possibly TRBD1 for D (5 bases). CDR3 length: 13 residues. V was cut by 2 bases and J by 3 bases, with 8 bases left in between. Germline values: CDR1 PRHDT, CDR2 FYEKMQ (reference sequence). This chain's CDR3 is CASSLLRGYEQYF. CDR3 sequence (DNA): TGTGCCAGCAGCTTACTAAGGGGCTACGAGCAGTACTTC. Filled out from reference TRBV13 and TRBJ2-7, the complete variable domain reads AAGVIQSPRHLIKEKRETATLKCYPIPRHDTVYWYQQGPGQDPQFLISFYEKMQSDKGSIPDRFSAQQFSDYHSELNMSSLELGDSALYFCASSLLRGYEQYFGPGTRLTVT.

This sequence joins TRBV5-1 and TRBJ1-1, with D tentatively TRBD1 (5 bases). Germline CDR1 SGHRS, CDR2 YFSETQ. This CDR3 spans 14 amino acids. V was cut by 2 bases and J by 3 bases, with 11 bases left in between. The chain's CDR3 is CASSFRAGDTEAFF. The CDR3 bases are TGCGCCAGCAGCTTTAGGGCGGGGGACACTGAAGCTTTCTTT.

This clone has just one count. This chain links TRBV5-1 with TRBJ2-2; unclear D gene. The V gene's germline CDR1 is SGHRS and CDR2 YFSETQ. The CDR3 length is 15 residues. Deletions cut 1 base from V and 1 base from J, with 8 bases between. The CDR3 loop reads CASSLIEENTGELFF. The DNA of the CDR3 is TGCGCCAGCAGCTTGATCGAGGAGAACACCGGGGAGCTGTTTTTT.

The chain is built from TRBV9 and TRBJ1-1; 7 bases fit TRBD1. Unmatched junction bases numbered 6, after V lost 7 bases and J lost 0 bases. The CDR3 sequence is 14 residues long. Germline CDR1 reads SGDLS; CDR2 reads YYNGEE. The CDR3 protein is CASSRGALNTEAFF. The CDR3 nucleotides read TGTGCCAGCTCCAGGGGGGCGCTGAACACTGAAGCTTTCTTT.

About this clone itself: Other DNA variants within this sample encode the same CDR3. The chain is built from TRBV2 and TRBJ2-7, with D hard to call. Germline V gene lookup returns CDR1 SNHLY and CDR2 FYNNEI. The CDR3 has 12 amino acids. V lost 5 bases and J lost 0, with 5 bases in between. The CDR3 region is CASSPRSYEQYF. As DNA, the CDR3 is TGTGCCAGCAGTCCCCGCTCCTACGAGCAGTACTTC.

V usage is TRBV19 and J usage is TRBJ1-1, with D possibly TRBD1 on 6 matching bases. This CDR3 has 15 residues. V was trimmed by 4 bases and J by 2 bases, leaving 14 bases between them. Germline loops: CDR1 LNHDA, CDR2 SQIVND (reference sequence). CDR3 loop: CASSNRGQLNTEAFF. CDR3 sequence (DNA): TGTGCCAGTAGTAATCGAGGACAGCTTAACACTGAAGCTTTCTTT. The complete variable domain, with remaining parts taken from reference TRBV19 and TRBJ1-1, reads DGGITQSPKYLFRKEGQNVTLSCEQNLNHDAMYWYRQDPGQGLRLIYYSQIVNDFQKGDIAEGYSVSREKKESFPLTVTSAQKNPTAFYLCASSNRGQLNTEAFFGQGTRLTVV.

The V and J genes are TRBV6-6 and TRBJ2-1; a weak D match, TRBD1 (5 bases). V dropped 6 bases and J dropped 0 bases, with 9 bases sitting between them. Germline V gives CDR1 MNHNY, CDR2 SVGAGI (reference sequence). This CDR3 contains 14 residues. The CDR3 DNA follows: TGTGCCAGCAGCCGACAGTCCTCCTACAATGAGCAGTTCTTC. It codes for CASSRQSSYNEQFF.

The chain employs TRBV9 and TRBJ1-3; D is unresolved. The germline V gene has CDR1 SGDLS and CDR2 YYNGEE. The CDR3 consists of 17 residues. V dropped 0 bases and J dropped 0 bases, with 13 bases sitting between them. The CDR3 region has the DNA TGTGCCAGCAGCGTAGATGATTGGGATTACTCTGGAAACACCATATATTTT. This codes for CASSVDDWDYSGNTIYF. The full variable domain, rest sourced from reference TRBV9 and TRBJ1-3, is DSGVTQTPKHLITATGQRVTLRCSPRSGDLSVYWYQQSLDQGLQFLIQYYNGEERAKGNILERFSAQQFPDLHSELNLSSLELGDSALYFCASSVDDWDYSGNTIYFGEGSWLTVV.

The CDR3 reads CASNAGNTGELFF. In nucleotides, the CDR3 is TGTGCCAGCAACGCTGGAAACACCGGGGAGCTGTTTTTT. This rearrangement joins TRBV5-6 to TRBJ2-2; D is ambiguous. The CDR3 contains 13 residues. V was shortened by 6 bases and J by 2 bases, with 8 bases between the two germline ends. Germline CDR1 SGHDT, CDR2 YYEEEE.

This chain connects TRBV10-3 to TRBJ1-1; 10 nucleotides agree with TRBD1. The junction had 5 bases not matched to a gene; V was cut back by 6 bases and J by 4 bases. CDR3 size: 14 residues. Germline CDR1 is ENHRY and CDR2 is SYGVKD. The CDR3 region is CAISGTGETTEAFF. The CDR3 bases are TGTGCCATCAGCGGGACAGGGGAGACCACTGAAGCTTTCTTT.

The table lists this clone with a count of one. The CDR3 here is CAVTGGDWDEQYF. In DNA, the CDR3 is TGTGCCGTTACCGGGGGGGATTGGGACGAGCAGTACTTC. This chain connects TRBV6-5 to TRBJ2-7; TRBD2 matches 8 bases. This CDR3 comprises 13 residues. Looked up from germline, CDR1 is MNHEY and CDR2 is SVGAGI. The V segment lost 11 bases and the J segment 5 bases; nucleotides outside the gene matches: 11.

The V call is TRBV13, the J call TRBJ2-3; tentative D call: TRBD1 (5 bases). V was pared by 2 bases and J by 7 bases, with 13 bases between. From germline, CDR1 is PRHDT and CDR2 FYEKMQ (reference sequence). The length of the CDR3 is 14 residues. CDR3: CASSLKGLGNTQYF. The CDR3 DNA sequence: TGTGCCAGCAGCTTAAAGGGGCTGGGGAATACGCAGTATTTT. The full variable domain, completed using reference TRBV13 and TRBJ2-3, is AAGVIQSPRHLIKEKRETATLKCYPIPRHDTVYWYQQGPGQDPQFLISFYEKMQSDKGSIPDRFSAQQFSDYHSELNMSSLELGDSALYFCASSLKGLGNTQYFGPGTRLTVL.

This chain uses TRBV19 with TRBJ2-1; D not certain. The CDR3 loop spans 15 amino acids. Deletions cut 6 bases from V and 1 base from J, with 13 bases between. Germline CDR1 reads LNHDA; CDR2 reads SQIVND (reference sequence). The CDR3 DNA sequence: TGTGCCAGTAGCCCAGGCGTTCCTTCCTACAATGAGCAGTTCTTC. Translating it yields CASSPGVPSYNEQFF.

The gene calls are TRBV5-6 and TRBJ2-4, with D perhaps matching TRBD2 (6 bases). There are 17 residues in the CDR3. CDR1 is SGHDT and CDR2 is YYEEEE in the germline V gene. V was pared by 1 base and J by 0 bases, with 14 bases between. The CDR3 is CASSLNLGGLAKNIQYF. The CDR3 region has the DNA TGTGCCAGCAGCTTGAACCTAGGAGGGCTAGCCAAAAACATTCAGTACTTC.

The table lists this clone with a count of one. The CDR3 nucleotides are TGTGCCAGCAGCTTGTTACAGGACCGCAATGAGCAGTTCTTC. Amino acid sequence: CASSLLQDRNEQFF. This chain uses TRBV5-4 with TRBJ2-1, with D possibly matching TRBD1 (5 bases). The CDR3 is 14 amino acids. Germline values: CDR1 SGHNT, CDR2 YYREEE (reference sequence). V shed 1 base and J shed 6 bases, with 11 bases lying between them.

The J gene is TRBJ1-2, the V gene TRBV5-6; no firm D call. V was clipped by 0 bases and J by 4 bases, with 10 bases between them. This CDR3 region has 14 residues. Germline CDR1 is SGHDT and CDR2 is YYEEEE. The CDR3 reads CASSLVASPYGYTF. CDR3 in DNA: TGTGCCAGCAGCTTGGTGGCCAGCCCCTATGGCTACACCTTC.

This chain links TRBV5-1 with TRBJ2-2; 7 bases match TRBD1. The V gene end was trimmed by 4 bases and the J gene end by 4 bases; junction bases not matched to a gene: 4. CDR3 length: 14 amino acids. CDR1 and CDR2 from the germline V gene are SGHRS and YFSETQ. Written as DNA, the CDR3 is TGCGCCAGCAGCCCAGGGGACAGCACCGGGGAGCTGTTTTTT. This sequence encodes CASSPGDSTGELFF.